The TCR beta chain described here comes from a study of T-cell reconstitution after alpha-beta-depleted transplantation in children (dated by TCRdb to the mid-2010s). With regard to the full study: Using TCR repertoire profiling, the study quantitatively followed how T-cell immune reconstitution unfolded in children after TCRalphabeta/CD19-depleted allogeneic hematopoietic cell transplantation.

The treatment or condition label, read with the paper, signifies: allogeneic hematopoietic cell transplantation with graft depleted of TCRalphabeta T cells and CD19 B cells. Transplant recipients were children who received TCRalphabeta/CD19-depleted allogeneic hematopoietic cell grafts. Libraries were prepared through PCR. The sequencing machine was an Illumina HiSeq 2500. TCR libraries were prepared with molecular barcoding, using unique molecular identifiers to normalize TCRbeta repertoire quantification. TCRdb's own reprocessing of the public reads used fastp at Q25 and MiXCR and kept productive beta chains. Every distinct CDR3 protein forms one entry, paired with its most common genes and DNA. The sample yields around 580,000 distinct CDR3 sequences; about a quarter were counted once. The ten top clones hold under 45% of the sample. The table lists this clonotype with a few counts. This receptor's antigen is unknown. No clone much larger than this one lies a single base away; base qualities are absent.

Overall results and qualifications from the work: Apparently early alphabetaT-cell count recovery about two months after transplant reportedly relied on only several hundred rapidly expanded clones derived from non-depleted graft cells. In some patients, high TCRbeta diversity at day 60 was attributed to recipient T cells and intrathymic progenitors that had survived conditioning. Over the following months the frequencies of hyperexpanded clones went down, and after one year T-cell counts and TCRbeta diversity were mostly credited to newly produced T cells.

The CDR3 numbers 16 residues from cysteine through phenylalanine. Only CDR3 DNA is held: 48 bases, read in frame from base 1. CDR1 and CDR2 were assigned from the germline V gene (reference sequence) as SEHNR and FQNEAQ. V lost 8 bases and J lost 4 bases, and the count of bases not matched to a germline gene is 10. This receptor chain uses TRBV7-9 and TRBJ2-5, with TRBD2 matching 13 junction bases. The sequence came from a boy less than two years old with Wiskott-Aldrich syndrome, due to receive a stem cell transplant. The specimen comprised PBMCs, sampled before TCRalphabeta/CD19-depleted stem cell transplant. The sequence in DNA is TGTGCCAGCGTAACGGGACTAGCGGGATTCGGAGAGACCCAGTACTTC. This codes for CASVTGLAGFGETQYF.